Listed below are T cell receptor beta chains from one sample, sequenced in a study of brain T cells in children with intractable seizures. Produced via immunoSEQ multiplex PCR; TCRdb's table is partial and in-frame only. This table has hundreds of thousands of clones, approximately 93% appearing once. This sample comprised peripheral blood, obtained more than 4 months after surgery. These receptors all stem from a boy less than two years old with tuberous sclerosis and intractable seizures. CDR3s include the opening cysteine and the closing phenylalanine or tryptophan. Each record gives: V gene, clone size, D gene, J gene, CDR3 protein, CDR3 DNA. D genes are given only for firm matches. Size tells how often a clone was seen (once, few, many) or the class of an expanded clone, and some rows leave it out.

V: TRBV7-2
size: once
D: NA
J: TRBJ2-3
CDR3: CASSQGPDTQYF
DNA: TGTGCCAGCAGCCAGGGACCAGATACGCAGTATTTT

V: TRBV7-3
size: NA
D: TRBD2
J: TRBJ2-1
CDR3: CASSLTGLAAYNEQFF
DNA: TGTGCCAGCAGCTTAACAGGACTAGCTGCATACAATGAGCAGTTCTTC

V: TRBV2
size: NA
D: NA
J: TRBJ1-2
CDR3: CASSEITVYGYTF
DNA: TGTGCCAGCAGTGAAATCACCGTCTATGGCTACACCTTC

V: TRBV7-3
size: NA
D: NA
J: TRBJ1-1
CDR3: CASSTRGGTEAFF
DNA: TGTGCCAGCAGCACCCGGGGTGGCACTGAAGCTTTCTTT

V: TRBV29-1
size: NA
D: TRBD2
J: TRBJ2-3
CDR3: CSVEGTSGRGGTDTQYF
DNA: TGCAGCGTTGAGGGGACTAGCGGGAGGGGGGGCACAGATACGCAGTATTTT

V: TRBV19
size: NA
D: NA
J: TRBJ1-3
CDR3: CATGTPGNTIYF
DNA: TGTGCCACCGGGACGCCGGGAAACACCATATATTTT

V: TRBV5-5
size: NA
D: TRBD1
J: TRBJ1-5
CDR3: CASSPGQGDQPQHF
DNA: TGTGCCAGCAGCCCCGGACAGGGGGATCAGCCCCAGCATTTT

V: TRBV19
size: NA
D: NA
J: TRBJ1-1
CDR3: CASRLRGLTNRDTEAFF
DNA: TGTGCCAGTCGACTACGAGGGCTTACGAATAGGGACACTGAAGCTTTCTTT

V: TRBV12-2
size: NA
D: NA
J: TRBJ2-7
CDR3: CASRLPPLGGPGIYEQYF
DNA: TGTGCAAGTCGCCTGCCCCCGCTAGGGGGTCCGGGGATCTACGAGCAGTACTTC

V: TRBV19
size: few
D: NA
J: TRBJ1-1
CDR3: CASSIESRMNTEAFF
DNA: TGTGCCAGTAGTATAGAATCCCGCATGAACACTGAAGCTTTCTTT

V: TRBV27
size: NA
D: NA
J: TRBJ2-3
CDR3: CASRRGTDTQYF
DNA: TGTGCCAGCCGTAGGGGGACAGATACGCAGTATTTT

V: TRBV30
size: NA
D: TRBD2
J: TRBJ2-1
CDR3: CAWSREAGEQFF
DNA: TGTGCCTGGTCACGGGAGGCAGGCGAGCAGTTCTTC

V: TRBV3-1/TRBV3-2
size: NA
D: TRBD2
J: TRBJ2-5
CDR3: CASSQGGLGEGGETQYF
DNA: TGTGCCAGCAGCCAAGGAGGCCTTGGGGAGGGCGGAGAGACCCAGTACTTC

V: TRBV10-3
size: once
D: NA
J: TRBJ1-5
CDR3: CAISEGYIGNQPQHF
DNA: TGTGCCATCAGTGAGGGGTACATCGGCAATCAGCCCCAGCATTTT

V: TRBV5-6
size: NA
D: NA
J: TRBJ2-7
CDR3: CASSLAKGEQYF
DNA: TGTGCCAGCAGCTTGGCGAAGGGCGAGCAGTACTTC

V: TRBV9
size: NA
D: TRBD2
J: TRBJ2-5
CDR3: CASSVGGLAGGWETQYF
DNA: TGTGCCAGCAGCGTAGGAGGACTAGCGGGGGGCTGGGAGACCCAGTACTTC

V: TRBV28
size: NA
D: TRBD1
J: TRBJ1-2
CDR3: CASSPFPLRQGLGGYTF
DNA: TGTGCCAGCAGCCCCTTCCCCCTAAGACAGGGACTAGGTGGCTACACCTTC

V: TRBV5-4
size: NA
D: TRBD1
J: TRBJ2-4
CDR3: CASSAGGTGKNIQYF
DNA: TGTGCCAGCAGCGCAGGCGGGACAGGCAAAAACATTCAGTACTTC

V: TRBV3-1/TRBV3-2
size: NA
D: NA
J: TRBJ2-7
CDR3: CASSQEGGPYEQYF
DNA: TGTGCCAGCAGCCAAGAAGGGGGGCCCTACGAGCAGTACTTC

V: TRBV30
size: NA
D: NA
J: TRBJ2-7
CDR3: CAWGAAYEQYF
DNA: TGTGCCTGGGGGGCCGCCTACGAGCAGTACTTC

V: TRBV20-1
size: NA
D: NA
J: TRBJ2-3
CDR3: CSGGDTQYF
DNA: TGCAGTGGGGGCGATACGCAGTATTTT

V: TRBV7-2
size: NA
D: NA
J: TRBJ2-1
CDR3: CASRSDLPYNEQFF
DNA: TGTGCCAGCAGATCGGACTTACCCTACAATGAGCAGTTCTTC

V: TRBV10-1
size: NA
D: TRBD1
J: TRBJ1-2
CDR3: CASSEDRDYGYTF
DNA: TGCGCCAGCAGTGAGGACAGGGACTATGGCTACACCTTC

V: TRBV2
size: once
D: TRBD1
J: TRBJ2-3
CDR3: CASRLQGVLGTDTQYF
DNA: TGTGCCAGCAGATTACAGGGGGTCCTCGGCACAGATACGCAGTATTTT

V: TRBV4-2
size: NA
D: TRBD1
J: TRBJ2-7
CDR3: CASSQDPLPGQGIHEQYF
DNA: TGTGCCAGCAGCCAAGATCCACTACCGGGACAGGGGATACACGAGCAGTACTTC

V: TRBV28
size: NA
D: NA
J: TRBJ2-7
CDR3: CASSFTDRTVDEQYF
DNA: TGTGCCAGCAGTTTTACGGACCGAACGGTCGACGAGCAGTACTTC

V: TRBV29-1
size: once
D: NA
J: TRBJ2-1
CDR3: CSVLDGSYNEQFF
DNA: TGCAGCGTTTTAGATGGCTCCTACAATGAGCAGTTCTTC

V: TRBV15
size: NA
D: NA
J: TRBJ1-1
CDR3: CATSRDQGGSTEAFF
DNA: TGTGCCACCAGCAGAGATCAGGGAGGGAGCACTGAAGCTTTCTTT

V: TRBV28
size: NA
D: NA
J: TRBJ1-1
CDR3: CASSDSTVNTEAFF
DNA: TGTGCCAGCAGTGACTCGACAGTGAACACTGAAGCTTTCTTT

V: TRBV19
size: NA
D: NA
J: TRBJ2-5
CDR3: CASSIEIGIQETQYF
DNA: TGTGCCAGTAGTATAGAGATAGGGATTCAAGAGACCCAGTACTTC

V: TRBV2
size: NA
D: NA
J: TRBJ2-3
CDR3: CASSDSWVTDTQYF
DNA: TGTGCCAGCAGTGATTCTTGGGTCACAGATACGCAGTATTTT

V: TRBV9
size: NA
D: TRBD2
J: TRBJ2-1
CDR3: CASSLKAGGGNEQFF
DNA: TGTGCCAGCAGCCTCAAGGCGGGAGGCGGCAATGAGCAGTTCTTC

V: TRBV19
size: few
D: NA
J: TRBJ1-6
CDR3: CASSESPGGNSPLHF
DNA: TGTGCCAGTAGTGAGAGTCCGGGAGGGAATTCACCCCTCCACTTT

V: TRBV27
size: NA
D: TRBD2
J: TRBJ2-3
CDR3: CASRSAGVSTDTQYF
DNA: TGTGCCAGCAGGTCCGCGGGGGTTAGCACAGATACGCAGTATTTT

V: TRBV5-1
size: NA
D: NA
J: TRBJ2-1
CDR3: CASSYQDLDNEQFF
DNA: TGCGCCAGCAGCTACCAAGACCTTGACAATGAGCAGTTCTTC

V: TRBV7-8
size: NA
D: NA
J: TRBJ2-2
CDR3: CASREELGGELFF
DNA: TGTGCCAGCAGGGAGGAGCTTGGCGGGGAGCTGTTTTTT

V: TRBV27
size: NA
D: NA
J: TRBJ2-7
CDR3: CASSISGEAYEQYF
DNA: TGTGCCAGCAGTATTAGCGGTGAAGCCTACGAGCAGTACTTC

V: TRBV7-2
size: NA
D: NA
J: TRBJ1-5
CDR3: CASSLDSNQPQHF
DNA: TGTGCCAGCAGCTTGGACAGCAATCAGCCCCAGCATTTT

V: TRBV5-4
size: NA
D: NA
J: TRBJ1-1
CDR3: CASSLEATNTEAFF
DNA: TGTGCCAGCAGCTTGGAGGCCACGAACACTGAAGCTTTCTTT

V: TRBV10-3
size: NA
D: NA
J: TRBJ1-2
CDR3: CATNMMGAGDYGYTF
DNA: TGTGCCACCAATATGATGGGGGCCGGGGACTATGGCTACACCTTC

V: TRBV9
size: NA
D: TRBD1
J: TRBJ2-1
CDR3: CASSRQGAYNEQFF
DNA: TGTGCCAGCAGCCGACAGGGGGCTTACAATGAGCAGTTCTTC

V: TRBV6-5
size: NA
D: TRBD1
J: TRBJ1-5
CDR3: CASSPTGAGQPQHF
DNA: TGTGCCAGCAGCCCAACAGGGGCAGGTCAGCCCCAGCATTTT

V: TRBV5-5
size: NA
D: TRBD1
J: TRBJ2-7
CDR3: CASSFFGTVYEQYF
DNA: TGTGCCAGCAGCTTTTTCGGGACAGTCTACGAGCAGTACTTC

V: TRBV24-1
size: once
D: TRBD1
J: TRBJ2-7
CDR3: CATSDWGTGGYEQYF
DNA: TGTGCCACCAGTGATTGGGGGACAGGAGGGTACGAGCAGTACTTC

V: TRBV7-6
size: NA
D: NA
J: TRBJ1-5
CDR3: CASSPRLTRDGEFDQPQHF
DNA: TGTGCCAGCAGCCCGCGTCTGACGAGGGACGGGGAGTTTGATCAGCCCCAGCATTTT